Listed below are T cell receptor beta chains from one sample, sequenced in a study of T cell responses to AZD1222 COVID-19 vaccine. Only in-frame clones appear in the TCRdb table, and some are missing; sequencing was by immunoSEQ multiplex PCR. The profile covers about 45,000 clones, with about 80% appearing a single time and less than 25% taken by the ten largest. The source was peripheral blood, collected 28 days after the second dose of the MenACWY control vaccine. These receptor sequences come from an adult who received the MenACWY meningococcal vaccine as a control. Both conserved end residues are part of each CDR3. A D gene is named only where the DNA matches it firmly. Size is omitted from some rows. Given values are once, few, many or a class for expanded clones.

V gene: TRBV7-2
D gene: NA
clone size: NA
J gene: TRBJ1-5
CDR3 DNA: TGTGCCAGCAGCTTAGGTCTGGAGCGCAATCAGCCCCAGCATTTT
CDR3 protein: CASSLGLERNQPQHF

V gene: TRBV14
D gene: NA
clone size: NA
J gene: TRBJ2-2
CDR3 DNA: TGTGCCAGCAGCCAAGATTTAACCAGGGTAGGGAACACCGGGGAGCTGTTTTTT
CDR3 protein: CASSQDLTRVGNTGELFF

V gene: TRBV30
D gene: NA
clone size: few
J gene: TRBJ1-5
CDR3 DNA: TGTGCCTGGAGTGTACAATTAGGGCAGAATCAGCCCCAGCATTTT
CDR3 protein: CAWSVQLGQNQPQHF

V gene: TRBV27
D gene: TRBD2
clone size: NA
J gene: TRBJ2-7
CDR3 DNA: TGTGCCAGCATGGGGGGGTGGCCGTACTACGAGCAGTACTTC
CDR3 protein: CASMGGWPYYEQYF

V gene: TRBV6-5
D gene: NA
clone size: once
J gene: TRBJ1-2
CDR3 DNA: TGTGCCAGCAGTTACGGGCACCGCTATGGCTACACCTTC
CDR3 protein: CASSYGHRYGYTF

V gene: TRBV7-8
D gene: NA
clone size: NA
J gene: TRBJ1-1
CDR3 DNA: TGTGCCAGCAGCCCCCGAGGGTCCACTGAAGCTTTCTTT
CDR3 protein: CASSPRGSTEAFF

V gene: TRBV28
D gene: NA
clone size: NA
J gene: TRBJ2-2
CDR3 DNA: TGTGCCAGCAGTCCCCCCTCCGGGGAGCTGTTTTTT
CDR3 protein: CASSPPSGELFF

V gene: TRBV10-3
D gene: NA
clone size: once
J gene: TRBJ1-5
CDR3 DNA: TGTGCCATCAGTGACAGGGGCGGGAATCAGCCCCAGCATTTT
CDR3 protein: CAISDRGGNQPQHF

V gene: TRBV28
D gene: NA
clone size: NA
J gene: TRBJ2-1
CDR3 DNA: TGTGCCAGCAGCGTAGTAGCGGTGGGGCGGAATGAGCAGTTCTTC
CDR3 protein: CASSVVAVGRNEQFF

V gene: TRBV11-2
D gene: NA
clone size: once
J gene: TRBJ1-1
CDR3 DNA: TGTGCCAGCAGAATACAGGGACCTGAAGCTTTCTTT
CDR3 protein: CASRIQGPEAFF

V gene: TRBV5-8
D gene: NA
clone size: NA
J gene: TRBJ1-5
CDR3 DNA: TGTGCCAGCAGCTCCAATGCCCAGCATTTT
CDR3 protein: CASSSNAQHF

V gene: TRBV3-1/TRBV3-2
D gene: TRBD1
clone size: NA
J gene: TRBJ1-2
CDR3 DNA: TGTGCCAGCAGCCGCGGACAGGGGGGTGGCTACACCTTC
CDR3 protein: CASSRGQGGGYTF

V gene: TRBV6-5
D gene: NA
clone size: NA
J gene: TRBJ1-2
CDR3 DNA: TGTGCCAGCAGTCGTGACAGTAACTATGGCTACACCTTC
CDR3 protein: CASSRDSNYGYTF

V gene: TRBV7-3
D gene: TRBD1
clone size: NA
J gene: TRBJ1-1
CDR3 DNA: TGTGCCAGCAGCACCAGGGGGCCGATCCCCGTAACGGACACTGAAGCTTTCTTT
CDR3 protein: CASSTRGPIPVTDTEAFF

V gene: TRBV21-1
D gene: NA
clone size: few
J gene: TRBJ2-1
CDR3 DNA: TGTGCCAGAATAGGGAACAATGAGCAGTTCTTC
CDR3 protein: CARIGNNEQFF

V gene: TRBV19
D gene: TRBD1
clone size: NA
J gene: TRBJ2-7
CDR3 DNA: TGTGCCAGTAGTGTGGAGGGCTTGGGACAGGGATACGGCTACGAGCAGTACTTC
CDR3 protein: CASSVEGLGQGYGYEQYF

V gene: TRBV27
D gene: NA
clone size: few
J gene: TRBJ1-1
CDR3 DNA: TGTGCCAGCAGGACAGCGAACACTGAAGCTTTCTTT
CDR3 protein: CASRTANTEAFF

V gene: TRBV30
D gene: TRBD1
clone size: NA
J gene: TRBJ1-6
CDR3 DNA: TGTGCCTGGAGTGGTACGAGACAGGGGGCAGGAGTTGATTCACCCCTCCACTTT
CDR3 protein: CAWSGTRQGAGVDSPLHF